These 18 T cell receptor beta chains were sequenced from one sample in a study of T cell responses to AZD1222 COVID-19 vaccine. Clones were sequenced by immunoSEQ multiplex PCR, and TCRdb holds only the in-frame ones, with some missing. The sample records tens of thousands of clones, 75% to 85% being singletons. Source: peripheral blood, taken 28 days after the second AZD1222 dose. The receptors originated from an adult who received the AZD1222 COVID-19 vaccine.

This clone appeared many times. This chain links TRBV25-1 with TRBJ1-1; unclear D gene. V shed 3 bases and J shed 8 bases, with 10 bases lying between them. The V gene's germline CDR1 is MGHDK and CDR2 SYGVNS. The CDR3 spans 12 residues. In DNA form, the CDR3 reads TGTGCCAGCAGTGATACATGGTCGGAAGCTTTCTTT. Translated: CASSDTWSEAFF.

This sequence joins TRBV7-9 and TRBJ1-4; TRBD1 matches 9 bases. The V gene's germline CDR1 is SEHNR and CDR2 FQNEAQ (reference sequence). After removal of 4 bases from V and 3 bases from J, the junction contained 9 bases not matched to a gene. CDR3 length: 17 residues. CDR3 amino acids: CASSWGGTGGSNEKLFF. Written as DNA, the CDR3 is TGTGCCAGCAGCTGGGGCGGTACAGGGGGCTCTAATGAAAAACTGTTTTTT.

The rearrangement joins TRBV10-1 to TRBJ1-2; weak D call: TRBD1 (5 bases). Germline loops: CDR1 WNHNN, CDR2 SYGVQD (reference sequence). CDR3 length: 13 amino acids. V lost 2 bases and J 3 bases, leaving 7 bases between the germline ends. CDR3 in DNA: TGCGCCAGCAGTGAGGGGACGGACTATGGCTACACCTTC. Protein: CASSEGTDYGYTF.

J is TRBJ2-1 and V is TRBV11-3; 8 nucleotides align to TRBD1. The germline V gene has CDR1 SGHNT and CDR2 YENEEA. This CDR3 comprises 15 residues. With 0 bases clipped from V and 8 bases from J, the junction kept 6 bases outside the gene matches. Here the CDR3 DNA reads TGTGCCAGCAGCTTAGATTCCTCGGACAGGGATGAGCAGTTCTTC. Translated, it gives CASSLDSSDRDEQFF.

The CDR3 is CACPPMVGWDTGELFF. CDR3 sequence (DNA): TGTGCCTGTCCCCCGATGGTGGGGTGGGACACCGGGGAGCTGTTTTTT. The J gene is TRBJ2-2, the V gene TRBV30; D unresolved. In germline, CDR1 is GTSNPN, CDR2 SVGIG (reference sequence). The V gene lost 6 bases and the J gene lost 3 bases, with 20 bases spanning the gap. The CDR3 consists of 16 residues.

This chain uses TRBV9 with TRBJ2-5, with D perhaps TRBD2 (6 bases). V lost 2 bases and J lost 1, with 12 bases in between. This CDR3 is 15 amino acids long. The germline V gene encodes CDR1 SGDLS and CDR2 YYNGEE. The CDR3 region has the DNA TGTGCCAGCAGCGTCGGGACTCTAAGCCAAGAGACCCAGTACTTC. It encodes CASSVGTLSQETQYF.

The chain joins TRBV5-4 to TRBJ1-1; possibly TRBD1 for D (6 bases). Germline CDR1 SGHNT, CDR2 YYREEE (reference sequence). V lost 0 bases, J lost 0 bases, and 12 bases lay in between. The CDR3 has 16 residues. For the CDR3, the DNA is TGTGCCAGCAGCTTGGCCTATCGGGACATGAACACTGAAGCTTTCTTT. It encodes CASSLAYRDMNTEAFF.

V gene TRBV2 combines with J gene TRBJ2-4; perhaps TRBD1 as D (5 bases). V lost 3 bases to trimming and J lost 8 bases, with 8 bases between them. The germline V gene has CDR1 SNHLY and CDR2 FYNNEI. The CDR3 runs 12 residues. The CDR3 spells CASSDLGDIQYF. The CDR3, as DNA: TGTGCCAGCAGTGACTTAGGGGACATTCAGTACTTC.

CDR3 loop: CAWRYGGPYNEQFF. CDR3 nucleotide sequence: TGTGCCTGGAGGTACGGGGGCCCCTACAATGAGCAGTTCTTC. The chain combines TRBV30 with TRBJ2-1; D tentatively reads TRBD1 or TRBD2 (6 bases each). V was pared by 3 bases and J by 2 bases, with 11 bases between. The CDR3 extends over 14 amino acids. Germline CDR1 is GTSNPN and CDR2 is SVGIG (reference sequence). The variable domain in full, with the rest retrieved from reference TRBV30 and TRBJ2-1, is SQTIHQWPATLVQPVGSPLSLECTVEGTSNPNLYWYRQAAGRGLQLLFYSVGIGQISSEVPQNLSASRPQDRQFILSSKKLLLSDSGFYLCAWRYGGPYNEQFFGPGTRLTVL.

This rearrangement joins TRBV12-3 or TRBV12-4 to TRBJ1-1; unclear D gene. The V end lost 3 bases, the J end lost 0 bases, and 2 bases lay between the germline ends. This CDR3 region has 12 residues. CDR3 in amino acids: CASSFLNTEAFF. The CDR3 nucleotides are TGTGCCAGCAGTTTCCTGAACACTGAAGCTTTCTTT.

V usage is TRBV3-1 (or the pseudogene TRBV3-2) and J usage is TRBJ1-2; D is ambiguous. V lost 1 base and J lost 6, with 9 bases in between. This CDR3 spans 13 amino acids. Looked up from germline, CDR1 is LGHDT and CDR2 is YNNKEL (reference sequence). CDR3 nucleotide sequence: TGTGCCAGCAGCCAAGCTAGAGTCGATGGCTACACCTTC. Encoded protein: CASSQARVDGYTF.

In its sample, this clone was seen a few times. The rearrangement links TRBV6-5 to TRBJ1-4, with 8 bases aligning to TRBD1. Germline-derived CDR1 and CDR2 are MNHEY and SVGAGI. This CDR3 has 14 residues. V shed 4 bases and J 5 bases; nucleotides not matched to a gene: 3. CDR3 sequence reads: CASSWTGQNEKLFF. In DNA form, the CDR3 reads TGTGCCAGCAGTTGGACAGGGCAGAATGAAAAACTGTTTTTT.

This sequence joins TRBV2 and TRBJ2-7; D assignment may be TRBD1 or TRBD2 (5 bases each). Germline CDR1 SNHLY, CDR2 FYNNEI. The V and J ends lost 8 bases and 4 bases respectively, with 21 bases between them. The CDR3 loop spans 15 amino acids. The CDR3 DNA sequence: TGTGCCAGCGGACATTATGAGGGGCCCTCTTACGAGCAGTACTTC. This translates into CASGHYEGPSYEQYF. Using reference TRBV2 and TRBJ2-7 for the parts outside the CDR3, the full variable domain is EPEVTQTPSHQVTQMGQEVILRCVPISNHLYFYWYRQILGQKVEFLVSFYNNEISEKSEIFDDQFSVERPDGSNFTLKIRSTKLEDSAMYFCASGHYEGPSYEQYFGPGTRLTVT.

The genes are TRBV3-1 (or the pseudogene TRBV3-2) and TRBJ2-2; D ambiguous. In germline, CDR1 is LGHDT, CDR2 YNNKEL (reference sequence). Trimming cost V 3 bases and J 0 bases, with 8 bases left between them. The CDR3 is 15 residues long. CDR3 in amino acids: CASSHLASNTGELFF. CDR3 DNA sequence: TGTGCCAGCAGCCATCTGGCCTCGAACACCGGGGAGCTGTTTTTT.

The CDR3 here is CASSSLPSGAPGFHEQYF. The CDR3 nucleotides are TGCGCCAGCAGCTCGCTCCCTAGCGGGGCTCCGGGATTCCACGAGCAGTACTTC. This rearrangement joins TRBV5-1 to TRBJ2-7; 9 bases map to TRBD2. Germline lookup yields CDR1 SGHRS and CDR2 YFSETQ. This CDR3 is 18 amino acids long. The J segment lost 5 bases and the V segment lost 3 bases, leaving 18 bases of the junction unmatched.

This clone was seen a single time. The rearrangement links TRBV10-3 to TRBJ2-5; D is unresolved. CDR3 length equals 16 residues. V gave up 8 bases and J gave up 2 bases, with 21 bases separating them. The germline V gene encodes CDR1 ENHRY and CDR2 SYGVKD. The CDR3 sequence is CAISRTQTKLQETQYF. The CDR3 DNA sequence: TGTGCCATCTCCCGAACCCAAACAAAACTACAAGAGACCCAGTACTTC.

J is TRBJ2-4 and V is TRBV7-2; 7 bases map to TRBD1. From germline, CDR1 is SGHTA and CDR2 FQGNSA. Germline trimming cut 0 bases from V and 0 bases from J; bases unmatched to any gene: 14. The CDR3 length is 20 residues. DNA of the CDR3: TGTGCCAGCAGCTTAGCAGGGGGCCTGAGGGTAGGGATAGCCAAAAACATTCAGTACTTC. Amino acids: CASSLAGGLRVGIAKNIQYF.

The CDR3 here is CASKETGSNSPLHF. The CDR3 nucleotides read TGTGCCAGTAAAGAGACAGGGAGTAATTCACCCCTCCACTTT. This chain links TRBV19 with TRBJ1-6; TRBD1 aligns across 7 bases. CDR1 is LNHDA and CDR2 is SQIVND in the germline V gene (reference sequence). The CDR3 has 14 amino acids. The trim removed 7 bases at V and 6 bases at J, leaving 6 bases unmatched.